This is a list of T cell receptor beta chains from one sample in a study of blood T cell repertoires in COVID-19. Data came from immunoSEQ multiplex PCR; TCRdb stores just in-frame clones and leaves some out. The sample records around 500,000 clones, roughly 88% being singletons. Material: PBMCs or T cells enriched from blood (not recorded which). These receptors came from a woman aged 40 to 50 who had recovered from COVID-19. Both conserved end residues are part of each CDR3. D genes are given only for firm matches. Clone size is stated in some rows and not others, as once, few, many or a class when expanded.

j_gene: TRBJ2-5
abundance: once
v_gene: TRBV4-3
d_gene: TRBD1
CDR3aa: CASSLGQGYQETQYF
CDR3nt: TGCGCCAGCAGCCTGGGACAGGGGTACCAAGAGACCCAGTACTTC

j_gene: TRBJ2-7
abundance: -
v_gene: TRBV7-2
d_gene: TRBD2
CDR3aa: CASTQAGRSPYEQYF
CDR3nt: TGTGCCAGCACCCAAGCGGGACGGAGCCCCTACGAGCAGTACTTC

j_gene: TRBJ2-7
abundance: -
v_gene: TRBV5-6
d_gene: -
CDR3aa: CASSLYAGYEQYF
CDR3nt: TGTGCCAGCAGCTTGTATGCAGGCTACGAGCAGTACTTC

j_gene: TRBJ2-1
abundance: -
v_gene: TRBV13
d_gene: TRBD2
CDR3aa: CASSLSPGLAGVVRYNEQFF
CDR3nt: TGTGCCAGCAGCTTATCTCCGGGACTAGCGGGAGTAGTCCGCTACAATGAGCAGTTCTTC

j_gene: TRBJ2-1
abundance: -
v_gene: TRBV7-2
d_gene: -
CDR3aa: CASSLVSLQGNEQFF
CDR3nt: TGTGCCAGCAGCTTAGTATCCCTTCAGGGGAATGAGCAGTTCTTC

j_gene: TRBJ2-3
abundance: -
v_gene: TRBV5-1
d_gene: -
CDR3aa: CASAPREHTQYF
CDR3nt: TGCGCCAGCGCCCCGAGGGAGCATACGCAGTATTTT

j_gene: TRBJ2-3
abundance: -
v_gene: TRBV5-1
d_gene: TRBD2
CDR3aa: CASSIGTSGRDTQYF
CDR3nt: TGCGCCAGCAGCATCGGGACTAGCGGGAGAGATACGCAGTATTTT

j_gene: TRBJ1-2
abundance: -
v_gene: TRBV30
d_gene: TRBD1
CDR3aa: CAWGDRARRGYTF
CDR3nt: TGTGCCTGGGGGGACAGGGCACGTCGTGGCTACACCTTC

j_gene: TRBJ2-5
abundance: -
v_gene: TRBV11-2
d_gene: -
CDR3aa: CASNRQGLERETQYF
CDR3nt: TGTGCCAGCAACCGTCAGGGATTGGAAAGAGAGACCCAGTACTTC

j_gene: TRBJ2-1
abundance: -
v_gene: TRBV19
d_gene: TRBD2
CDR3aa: CASSMILRGRGNEQFF
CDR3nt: TGTGCCAGTAGTATGATACTTCGGGGGAGGGGCAATGAGCAGTTCTTC

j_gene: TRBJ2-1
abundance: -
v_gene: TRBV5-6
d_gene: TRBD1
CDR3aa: CASSYDRGSYNEQFF
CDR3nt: TGTGCCAGCAGCTACGACAGGGGATCCTACAATGAGCAGTTCTTC

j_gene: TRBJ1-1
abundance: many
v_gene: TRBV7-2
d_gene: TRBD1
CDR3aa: CASSLRTGGTNTEAFF
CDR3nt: TGTGCCAGCAGCTTAAGGACAGGGGGGACGAACACTGAAGCTTTCTTT

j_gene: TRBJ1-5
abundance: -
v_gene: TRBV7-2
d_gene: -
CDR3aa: CASSSMGGGNQPQHF
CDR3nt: TGTGCCAGCAGCTCGATGGGCGGGGGCAATCAGCCCCAGCATTTT

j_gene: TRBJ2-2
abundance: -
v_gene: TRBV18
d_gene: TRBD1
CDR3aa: CASSRDRQNTGELFF
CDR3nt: TGTGCCAGCTCACGGGACAGACAAAACACCGGGGAGCTGTTTTTT

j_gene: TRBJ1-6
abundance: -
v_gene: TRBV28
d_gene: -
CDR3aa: CASRQGEAPLHF
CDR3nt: TGTGCCAGCAGACAGGGAGAGGCACCCCTCCACTTT

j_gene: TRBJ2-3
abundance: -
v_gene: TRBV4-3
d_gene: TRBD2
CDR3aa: CASSESSGGPTDTQYF
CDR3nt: TGCGCCAGCAGCGAAAGCTCGGGAGGTCCCACAGATACGCAGTATTTT

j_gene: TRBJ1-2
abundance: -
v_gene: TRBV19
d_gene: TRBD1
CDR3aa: CASSKTGFNYGYTF
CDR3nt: TGTGCCAGTAGTAAGACAGGGTTTAACTATGGCTACACCTTC

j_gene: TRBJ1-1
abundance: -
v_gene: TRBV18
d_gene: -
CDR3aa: CASSAIWGDTEAFF
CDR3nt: TGTGCCAGCTCAGCAATCTGGGGGGACACTGAAGCTTTCTTT

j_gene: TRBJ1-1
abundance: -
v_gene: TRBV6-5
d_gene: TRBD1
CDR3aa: CASRKGQFTTEAFF
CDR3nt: TGTGCCAGCAGAAAGGGACAGTTTACGACTGAAGCTTTCTTT

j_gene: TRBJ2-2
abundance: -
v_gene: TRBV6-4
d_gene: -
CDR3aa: CASSPDLGATGELFF
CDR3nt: TGTGCCAGCAGTCCGGATTTAGGGGCCACCGGGGAGCTGTTTTTT

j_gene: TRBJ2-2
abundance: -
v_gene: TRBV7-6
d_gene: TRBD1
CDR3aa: CASSPGGTGVGELFF
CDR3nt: TGTGCCAGCAGCCCCGGTGGGACAGGAGTCGGGGAGCTGTTTTTT

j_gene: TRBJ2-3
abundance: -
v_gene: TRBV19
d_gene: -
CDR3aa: CASSMGGVGGPQYF
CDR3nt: TGTGCCAGTAGTATGGGCGGGGTTGGCGGGCCGCAGTATTTT

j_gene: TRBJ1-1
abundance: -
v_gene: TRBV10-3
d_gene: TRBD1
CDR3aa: CAISKQGAGTEAFF
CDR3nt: TGTGCCATCAGCAAACAGGGGGCAGGCACTGAAGCTTTCTTT

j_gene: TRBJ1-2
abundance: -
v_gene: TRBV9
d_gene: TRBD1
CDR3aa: CASSPTPGQGSTSDGYTF
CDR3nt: TGTGCCAGCAGCCCCACCCCGGGACAGGGAAGTACCAGCGATGGCTACACCTTC

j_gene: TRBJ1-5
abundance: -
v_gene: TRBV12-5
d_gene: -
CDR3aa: CASGSDRPQHF
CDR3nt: TGTGCTAGTGGTTCAGACAGGCCCCAGCATTTT

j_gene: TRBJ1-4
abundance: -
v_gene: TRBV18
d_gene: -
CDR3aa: CASSTGEKLFF
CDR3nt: TGTGCCAGCTCTACAGGGGAAAAACTGTTTTTT

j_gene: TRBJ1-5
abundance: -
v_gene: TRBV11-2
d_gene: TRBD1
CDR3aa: CASSGGTGGNQPQHF
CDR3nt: TGTGCCAGCAGCGGGGGGACAGGGGGCAATCAGCCCCAGCATTTT

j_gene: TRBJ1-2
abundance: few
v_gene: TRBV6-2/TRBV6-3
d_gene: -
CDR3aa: CASSYSGLNYGYTF
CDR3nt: TGTGCCAGCAGTTACTCGGGGCTTAACTATGGCTACACCTTC

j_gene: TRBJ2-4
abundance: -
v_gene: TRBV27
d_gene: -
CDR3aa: CASSLEGHENIQYF
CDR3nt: TGTGCCAGCAGTTTAGAGGGTCACGAAAACATTCAGTACTTC

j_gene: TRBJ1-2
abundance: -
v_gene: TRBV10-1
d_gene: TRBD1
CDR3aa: CASSGGTAYGYTF
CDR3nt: TGCGCCAGCAGCGGCGGGACAGCCTATGGCTACACCTTC

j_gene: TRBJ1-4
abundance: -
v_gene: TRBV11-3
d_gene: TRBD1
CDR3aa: CASSLEGQQNEKLFF
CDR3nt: TGTGCCAGCAGCTTGGAGGGACAGCAGAATGAAAAACTGTTTTTT

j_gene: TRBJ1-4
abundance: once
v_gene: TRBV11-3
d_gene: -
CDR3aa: CASSPAGYGEKLFF
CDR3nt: TGTGCCAGCAGCCCGGCGGGGTATGGTGAAAAACTGTTTTTT

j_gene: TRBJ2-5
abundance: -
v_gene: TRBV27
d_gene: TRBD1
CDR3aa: CASSLKTGAIETQYF
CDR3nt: TGTGCCAGCAGTTTAAAGACAGGGGCCATAGAGACCCAGTACTTC

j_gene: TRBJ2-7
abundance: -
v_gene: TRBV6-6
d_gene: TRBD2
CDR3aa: CASSYSTGTRAHEQYF
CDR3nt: TGTGCCAGCAGTTATTCGACCGGGACTAGAGCCCACGAGCAGTACTTC

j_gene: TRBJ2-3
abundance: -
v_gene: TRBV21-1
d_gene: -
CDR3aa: CASSKGLLSTDTQYF
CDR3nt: TGTGCCAGCAGCAAAGGACTACTTAGCACAGATACGCAGTATTTT

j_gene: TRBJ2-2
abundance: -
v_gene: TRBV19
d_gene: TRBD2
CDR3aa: CASSIGGGGTGELFF
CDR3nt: TGTGCCAGTAGTATAGGGGGCGGGGGCACCGGGGAGCTGTTTTTT

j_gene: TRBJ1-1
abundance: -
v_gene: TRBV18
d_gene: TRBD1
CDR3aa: CASSNKQGANTEAFF
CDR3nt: TGTGCCAGCTCAAACAAACAGGGGGCGAACACTGAAGCTTTCTTT

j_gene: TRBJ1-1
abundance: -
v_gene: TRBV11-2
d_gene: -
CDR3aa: CASDRQADTEAFF
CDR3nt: TGTGCCAGCGATCGGCAGGCCGACACTGAAGCTTTCTTT

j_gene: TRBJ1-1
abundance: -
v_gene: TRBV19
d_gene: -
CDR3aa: CASRGRGMWTEAFF
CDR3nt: TGTGCCAGTAGGGGGAGGGGCATGTGGACTGAAGCTTTCTTT

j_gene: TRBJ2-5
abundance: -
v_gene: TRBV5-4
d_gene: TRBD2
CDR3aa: CASSATGGSLETQYF
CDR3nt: TGTGCCAGCAGCGCTACTGGCGGGAGTTTAGAGACCCAGTACTTC

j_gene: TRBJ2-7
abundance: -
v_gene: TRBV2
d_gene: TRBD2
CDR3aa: CASSDAASGAYEQYF
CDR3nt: TGTGCCAGCAGTGACGCGGCTAGCGGAGCCTACGAGCAGTACTTC